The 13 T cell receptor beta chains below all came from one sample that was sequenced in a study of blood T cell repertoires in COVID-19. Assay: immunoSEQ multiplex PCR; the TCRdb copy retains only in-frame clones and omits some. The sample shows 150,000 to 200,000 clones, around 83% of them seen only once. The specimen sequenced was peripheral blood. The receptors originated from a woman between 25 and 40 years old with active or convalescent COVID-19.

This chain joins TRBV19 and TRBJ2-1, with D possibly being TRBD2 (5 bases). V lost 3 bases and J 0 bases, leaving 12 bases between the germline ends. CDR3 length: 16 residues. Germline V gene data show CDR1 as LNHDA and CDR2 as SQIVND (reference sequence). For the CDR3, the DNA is TGTGCCAGTAGTATCCTAACTAGAGGCTCCTACAATGAGCAGTTCTTC. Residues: CASSILTRGSYNEQFF.

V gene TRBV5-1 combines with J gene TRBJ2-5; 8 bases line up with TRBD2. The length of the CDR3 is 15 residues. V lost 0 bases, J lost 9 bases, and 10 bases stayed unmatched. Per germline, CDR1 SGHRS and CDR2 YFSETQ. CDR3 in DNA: TGCGCCAGCAGCTTGGACGGGAGGGCCGGGTTGGCCCAGTACTTC. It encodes CASSLDGRAGLAQYF. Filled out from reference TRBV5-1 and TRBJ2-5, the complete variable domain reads KAGVTQTPRYLIKTRGQQVTLSCSPISGHRSVSWYQQTPGQGLQFLFEYFSETQRNKGNFPGRFSGRQFSNSRSEMNVSTLELGDSALYLCASSLDGRAGLAQYFGPGTRLLVL.

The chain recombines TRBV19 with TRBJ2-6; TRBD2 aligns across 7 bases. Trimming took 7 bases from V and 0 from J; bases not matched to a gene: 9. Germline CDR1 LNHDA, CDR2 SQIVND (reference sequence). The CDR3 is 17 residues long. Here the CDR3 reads CASTPRGGFSGANVLTF. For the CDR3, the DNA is TGTGCCAGTACCCCAAGGGGAGGGTTCTCTGGGGCCAACGTCCTGACTTTC. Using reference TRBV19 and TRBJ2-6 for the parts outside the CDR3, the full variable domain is DGGITQSPKYLFRKEGQNVTLSCEQNLNHDAMYWYRQDPGQGLRLIYYSQIVNDFQKGDIAEGYSVSREKKESFPLTVTSAQKNPTAFYLCASTPRGGFSGANVLTFGAGSRLTVL.

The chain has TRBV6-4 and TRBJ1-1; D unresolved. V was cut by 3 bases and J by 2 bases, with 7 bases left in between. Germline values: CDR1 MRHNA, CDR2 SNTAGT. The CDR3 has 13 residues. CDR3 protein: CASSEGSNTEAFF. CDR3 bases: TGTGCCAGCAGTGAGGGCAGCAACACTGAAGCTTTCTTT.

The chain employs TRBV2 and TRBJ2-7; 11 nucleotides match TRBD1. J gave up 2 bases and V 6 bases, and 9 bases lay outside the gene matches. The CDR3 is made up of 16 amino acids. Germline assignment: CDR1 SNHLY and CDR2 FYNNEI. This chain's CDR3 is CASRQEPGQGAYEQYF. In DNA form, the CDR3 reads TGTGCCAGCAGGCAAGAGCCGGGACAGGGGGCCTACGAGCAGTACTTC.

The CDR3, as DNA: TGTGCCAGCAGCCCGGGTGGCTACACCTTC. Its translation: CASSPGGYTF. The chain is built from TRBV13 and TRBJ1-2; D ambiguous. Germline V CDR1 and CDR2: PRHDT, FYEKMQ (reference sequence). V was clipped by 5 bases and J by 7 bases, with 5 bases between them. CDR3 length: 10 amino acids. The variable domain in full, with the rest retrieved from reference TRBV13 and TRBJ1-2, is AAGVIQSPRHLIKEKRETATLKCYPIPRHDTVYWYQQGPGQDPQFLISFYEKMQSDKGSIPDRFSAQQFSDYHSELNMSSLELGDSALYFCASSPGGYTFGSGTRLTVV.

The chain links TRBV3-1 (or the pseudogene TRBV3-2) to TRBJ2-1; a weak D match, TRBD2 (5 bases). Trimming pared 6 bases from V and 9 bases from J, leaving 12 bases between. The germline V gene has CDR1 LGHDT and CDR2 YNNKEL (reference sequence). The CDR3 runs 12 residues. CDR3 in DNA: TGTGCCAGCAGACGGGGATACGGTGAGCAGTTCTTC. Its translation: CASRRGYGEQFF.

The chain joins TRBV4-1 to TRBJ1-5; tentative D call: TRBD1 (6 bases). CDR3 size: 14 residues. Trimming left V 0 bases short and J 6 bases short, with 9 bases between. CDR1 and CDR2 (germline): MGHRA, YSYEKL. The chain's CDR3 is CASSQDQGPQPQHF. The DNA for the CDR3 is TGCGCCAGCAGCCAAGACCAGGGGCCTCAGCCCCAGCATTTT.

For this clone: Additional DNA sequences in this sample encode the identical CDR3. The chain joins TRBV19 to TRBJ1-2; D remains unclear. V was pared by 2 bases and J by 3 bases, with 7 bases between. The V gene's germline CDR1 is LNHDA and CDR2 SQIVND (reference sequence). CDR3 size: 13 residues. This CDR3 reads CASSIRTDYGYTF. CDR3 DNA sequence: TGTGCCAGTAGTATAAGAACGGACTATGGCTACACCTTC.

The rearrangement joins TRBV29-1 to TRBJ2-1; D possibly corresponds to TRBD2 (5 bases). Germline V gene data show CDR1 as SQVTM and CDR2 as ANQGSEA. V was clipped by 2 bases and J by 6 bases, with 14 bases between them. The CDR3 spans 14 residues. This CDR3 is CSVETGDELNEQFF. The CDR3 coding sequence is TGCAGCGTTGAAACCGGGGATGAACTCAATGAGCAGTTCTTC.

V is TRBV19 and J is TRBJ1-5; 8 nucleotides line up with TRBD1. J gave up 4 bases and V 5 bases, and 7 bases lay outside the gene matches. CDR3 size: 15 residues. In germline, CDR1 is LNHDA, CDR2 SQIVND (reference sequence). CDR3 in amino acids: CASSRRGQGNQPQHF. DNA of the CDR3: TGTGCCAGTAGTCGCCGAGGACAGGGAAATCAGCCCCAGCATTTT.

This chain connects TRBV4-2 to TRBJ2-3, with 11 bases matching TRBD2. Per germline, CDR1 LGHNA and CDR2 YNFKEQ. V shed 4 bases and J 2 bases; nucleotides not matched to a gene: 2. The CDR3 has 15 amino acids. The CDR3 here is CASSLTSGNTDTQYF. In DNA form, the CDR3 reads TGTGCCAGCAGCCTGACTAGCGGGAACACAGATACGCAGTATTTT.

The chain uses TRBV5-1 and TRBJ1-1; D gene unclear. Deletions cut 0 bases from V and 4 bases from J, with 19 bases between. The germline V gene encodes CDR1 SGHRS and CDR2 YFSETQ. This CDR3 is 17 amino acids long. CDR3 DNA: TGCGCCAGCAGCTTGGGACGAGCAGCGGGTAAGGGCACTGAAGCTTTCTTT. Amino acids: CASSLGRAAGKGTEAFF.